This T cell receptor (beta chain) was captured by sequencing in a study of cytomegalovirus exposure and HLA in healthy donors. Study-level findings and limits: A later analysis linked a missense DCLRE1C variant to TCR beta V- and J-gene trimming.

V was cut by 0 bases and J by 3 bases, with 15 bases left in between. Germline CDR1 is ENHRY and CDR2 is SYGVKD. The CDR3 covers 17 residues. Of note for this clone: No antigen is known for it.

The study ran its PCR with 60 Vbeta and 13 Jbeta primers. This table comes from immunoSEQ multiplex PCR, and its TCRdb copy is limited to in-frame clones, with some not included. This sample has almost 95,000 clones, with 50% to 75% found just once. The receptor's source is a man aged 25-45 years in good health and CMV-seronegative. What was sequenced was PBMCs. The rearrangement links TRBV10-3 to TRBJ1-5; D remains ambiguous. CDR3: CAISESAAVVHNQPQHF. In DNA, the CDR3 is TGTGCCATCAGTGAGTCGGCGGCAGTGGTTCACAATCAGCCCCAGCATTTT.